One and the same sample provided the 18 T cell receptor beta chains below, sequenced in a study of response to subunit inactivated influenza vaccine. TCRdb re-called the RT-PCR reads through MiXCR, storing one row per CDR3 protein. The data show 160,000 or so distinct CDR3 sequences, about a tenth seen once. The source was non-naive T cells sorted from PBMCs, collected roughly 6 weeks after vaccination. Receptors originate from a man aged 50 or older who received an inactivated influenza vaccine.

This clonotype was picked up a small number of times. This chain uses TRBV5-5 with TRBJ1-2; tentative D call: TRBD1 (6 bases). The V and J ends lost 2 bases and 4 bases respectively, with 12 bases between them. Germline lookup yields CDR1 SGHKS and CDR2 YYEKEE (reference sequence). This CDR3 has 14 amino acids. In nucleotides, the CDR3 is TGTGCCAGCAGCTTTGCGGGGGCCTCCTATGGCTACACCTTC. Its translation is CASSFAGASYGYTF.

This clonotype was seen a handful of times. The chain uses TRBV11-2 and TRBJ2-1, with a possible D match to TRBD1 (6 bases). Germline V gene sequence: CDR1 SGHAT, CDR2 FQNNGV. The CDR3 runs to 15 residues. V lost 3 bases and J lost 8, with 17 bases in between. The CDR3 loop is CASSFRDQGSDEQFF. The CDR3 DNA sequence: TGTGCCAGCAGCTTTCGGGACCAGGGGTCGGATGAGCAGTTCTTC. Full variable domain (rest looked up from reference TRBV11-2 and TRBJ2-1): EAGVAQSPRYKIIEKRQSVAFWCNPISGHATLYWYQQILGQGPKLLIQFQNNGVVDDSQLPKDRFSAERLKGVDSTLKIQPAKLEDSAVYLCASSFRDQGSDEQFFGPGTRLTVL.

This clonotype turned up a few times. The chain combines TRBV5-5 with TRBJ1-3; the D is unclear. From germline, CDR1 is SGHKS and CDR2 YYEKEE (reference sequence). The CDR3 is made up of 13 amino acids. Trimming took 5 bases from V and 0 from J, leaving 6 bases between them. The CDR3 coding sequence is TGTGCCAGCAGTAGGGTCTCTGGAAACACCATATATTTT. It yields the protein CASSRVSGNTIYF.

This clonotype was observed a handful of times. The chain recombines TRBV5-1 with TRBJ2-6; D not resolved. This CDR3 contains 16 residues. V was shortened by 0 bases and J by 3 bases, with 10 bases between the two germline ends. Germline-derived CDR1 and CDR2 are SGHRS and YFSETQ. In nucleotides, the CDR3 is TGCGCCAGCAGCTTGGAATTGGCAAGTGGGGCCAACGTCCTGACTTTC. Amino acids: CASSLELASGANVLTF.

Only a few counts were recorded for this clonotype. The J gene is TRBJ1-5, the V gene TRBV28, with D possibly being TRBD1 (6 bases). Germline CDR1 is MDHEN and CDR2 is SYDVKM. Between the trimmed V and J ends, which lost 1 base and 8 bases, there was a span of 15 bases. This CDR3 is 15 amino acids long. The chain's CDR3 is CASSLLGAEGEPQHF. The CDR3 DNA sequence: TGTGCCAGCAGTTTATTAGGGGCAGAGGGGGAGCCCCAGCATTTT. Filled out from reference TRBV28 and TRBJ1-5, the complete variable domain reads DVKVTQSSRYLVKRTGEKVFLECVQDMDHENMFWYRQDPGLGLRLIYFSYDVKMKEKGDIPEGYSVSREKKERFSLILESASTNQTSMYLCASSLLGAEGEPQHFGDGTRLSIL.

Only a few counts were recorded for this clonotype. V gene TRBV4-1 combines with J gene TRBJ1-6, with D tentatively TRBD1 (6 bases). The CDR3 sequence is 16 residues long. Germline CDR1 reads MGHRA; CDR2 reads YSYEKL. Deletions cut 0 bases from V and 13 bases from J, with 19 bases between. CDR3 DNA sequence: TGCGCCAGCAGCCAAGATGGACAGCCAGGCCTCTCCCCCCTCCACTTT. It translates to CASSQDGQPGLSPLHF.

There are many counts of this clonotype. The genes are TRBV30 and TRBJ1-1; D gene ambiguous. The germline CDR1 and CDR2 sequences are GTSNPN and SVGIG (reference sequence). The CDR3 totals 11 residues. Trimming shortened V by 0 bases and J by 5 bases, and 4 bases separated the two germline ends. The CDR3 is CAWSVLTEAFF. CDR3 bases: TGTGCCTGGAGTGTATTAACTGAAGCTTTCTTT.

CDR3 in amino acids: CSAPGTQSSYEQYF. CDR3 sequence (DNA): TGCAGTGCCCCCGGGACCCAAAGCTCCTACGAGCAGTACTTC. This sequence joins TRBV20-1 and TRBJ2-7, with D possibly called TRBD1 or TRBD2 (5 bases each). Trimming cost V 6 bases and J 0 bases, with 15 bases left between them. CDR1 is DFQATT and CDR2 is SNEGSKA in the germline V gene (reference sequence). There are 14 residues in the CDR3.

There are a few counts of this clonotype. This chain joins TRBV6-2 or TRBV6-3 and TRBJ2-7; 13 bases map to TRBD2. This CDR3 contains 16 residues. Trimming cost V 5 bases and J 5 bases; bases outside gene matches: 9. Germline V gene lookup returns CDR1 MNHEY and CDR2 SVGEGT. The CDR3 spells CASSGLLAGGPHEQYF. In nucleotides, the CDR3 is TGTGCCAGCAGTGGGCTACTAGCGGGAGGGCCCCACGAGCAGTACTTC.

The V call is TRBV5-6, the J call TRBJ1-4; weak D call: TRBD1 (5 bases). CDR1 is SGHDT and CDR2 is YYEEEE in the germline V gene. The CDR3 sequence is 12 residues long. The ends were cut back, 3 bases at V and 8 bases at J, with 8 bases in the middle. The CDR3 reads CASSSTGEKLFF. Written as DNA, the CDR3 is TGTGCCAGCAGCTCCACAGGAGAAAAACTGTTTTTT.

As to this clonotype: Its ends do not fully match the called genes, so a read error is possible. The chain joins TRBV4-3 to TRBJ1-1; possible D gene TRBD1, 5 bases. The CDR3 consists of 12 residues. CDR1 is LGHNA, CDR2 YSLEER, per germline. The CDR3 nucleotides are TGCGCCAGCAGCCACGGGACGGACTGGGTGATCTTT. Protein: CASSHGTDWVIF.

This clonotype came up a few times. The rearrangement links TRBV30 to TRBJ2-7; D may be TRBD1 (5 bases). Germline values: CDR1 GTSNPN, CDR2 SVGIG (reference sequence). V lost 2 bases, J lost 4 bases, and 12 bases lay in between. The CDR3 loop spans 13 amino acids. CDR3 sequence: CAWSRGEVYEQYF. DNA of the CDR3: TGTGCCTGGAGTAGGGGCGAGGTATACGAGCAGTACTTC.

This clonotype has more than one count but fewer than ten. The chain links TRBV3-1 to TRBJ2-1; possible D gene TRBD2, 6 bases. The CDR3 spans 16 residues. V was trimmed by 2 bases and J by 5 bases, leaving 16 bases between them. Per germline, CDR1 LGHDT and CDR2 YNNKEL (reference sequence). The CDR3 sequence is CASSQPGVAANNEQFF. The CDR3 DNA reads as TGTGCCAGCAGCCAACCCGGGGTAGCGGCTAACAATGAGCAGTTCTTC.

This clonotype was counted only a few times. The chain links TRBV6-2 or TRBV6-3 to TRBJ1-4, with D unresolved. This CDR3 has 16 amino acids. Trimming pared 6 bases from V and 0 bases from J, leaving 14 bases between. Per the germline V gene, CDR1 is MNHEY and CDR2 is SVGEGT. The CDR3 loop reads CASRNSSLSTNEKLFF. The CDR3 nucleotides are TGTGCCAGCAGGAACAGTTCCCTCTCAACTAATGAAAAACTGTTTTTT.

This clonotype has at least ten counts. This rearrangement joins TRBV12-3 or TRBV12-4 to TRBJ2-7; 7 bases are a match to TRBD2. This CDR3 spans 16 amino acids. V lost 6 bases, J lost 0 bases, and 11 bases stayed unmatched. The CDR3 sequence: CASSYRPRTSSYEQYF. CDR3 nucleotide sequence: TGTGCCAGCAGCTATAGACCCAGGACTAGCTCCTACGAGCAGTACTTC.

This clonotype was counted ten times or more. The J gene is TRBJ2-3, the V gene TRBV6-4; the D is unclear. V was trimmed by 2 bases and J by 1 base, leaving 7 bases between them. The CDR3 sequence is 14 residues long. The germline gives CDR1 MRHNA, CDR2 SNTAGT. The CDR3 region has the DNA TGTGCCAGCAGTGACGGATCTGGCACAGATACGCAGTATTTT. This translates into CASSDGSGTDTQYF.

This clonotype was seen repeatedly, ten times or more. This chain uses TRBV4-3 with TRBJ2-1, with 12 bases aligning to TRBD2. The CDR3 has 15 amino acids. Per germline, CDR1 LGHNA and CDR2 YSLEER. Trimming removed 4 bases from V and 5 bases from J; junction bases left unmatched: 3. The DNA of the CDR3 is TGCGCCAGCAGCCCTAGCGGGAGGGAGGACAATGAGCAGTTCTTC. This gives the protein CASSPSGREDNEQFF.

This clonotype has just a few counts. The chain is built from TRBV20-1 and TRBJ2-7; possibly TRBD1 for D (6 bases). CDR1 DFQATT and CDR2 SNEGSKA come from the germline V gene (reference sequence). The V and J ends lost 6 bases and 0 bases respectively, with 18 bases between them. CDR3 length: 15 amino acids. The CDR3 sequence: CSAAPTGPYSYEQYF. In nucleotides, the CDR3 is TGCAGTGCCGCCCCGACAGGACCCTACTCCTACGAGCAGTACTTC.